Below are 21 T cell receptor beta chains sequenced from a single sample in a study of blood T cells in healthy people across ages. A second PCR of about 6 to 12 cycles used a sample-barcoded 5' primer and a J-beta primer mix. TCRdb recomputed calls from the 5' RACE reads with MiXCR, one row per CDR3 protein. The sample consists of some 760,000 distinct CDR3 sequences, more than 20% of them appearing once. The sample also formed part of further work on T cells of mothers and their children.

The sequencing sample was made of blood. The receptors were gathered from a boy between 10 and 17 years old in good health.

In this sample, this clonotype turned up many times. The genes are TRBV7-9 and TRBJ2-5, with D tentatively TRBD2 (6 bases). The ends were cut back, 2 bases at V and 0 bases at J, with 13 bases in the middle. Looked up from germline, CDR1 is SEHNR and CDR2 is FQNEAQ (reference sequence). The CDR3 is made up of 16 amino acids. The CDR3 region is CASSLSGSGNQETQYF. The CDR3 bases are TGTGCCAGCAGCTTAAGCGGGTCGGGCAACCAAGAGACCCAGTACTTC.

This clonotype was picked up a small number of times. The chain combines TRBV27 with TRBJ2-3; 7 bases fit TRBD2. Germline CDR1 reads MNHEY; CDR2 reads SMNVEV (reference sequence). The CDR3 extends over 18 amino acids. With V trimmed by 4 bases and J by 0 bases, 13 bases remained unmatched. This CDR3 is CASSSLAEIQYSTDTQYF. The DNA for the CDR3 is TGTGCCAGCAGTTCCCTAGCGGAAATACAGTATAGCACAGATACGCAGTATTTT.

There are a few counts of this clonotype. The genes are TRBV29-1 and TRBJ1-2; D ambiguous. Germline CDR1 and CDR2: SQVTM and ANQGSEA. This CDR3 comprises 11 residues. Trimming removed 5 bases at V and 0 bases at J, with 4 bases between. The CDR3 sequence: CSVSTNYGYTF. The CDR3, as DNA: TGCAGCGTTAGTACTAACTATGGCTACACCTTC.

The genes are TRBV20-1 and TRBJ2-1; possibly TRBD1 or TRBD2 for D (5 bases each). The J call may be in error: the DNA end matches TRBJ2-7 better. The CDR3 is 15 residues long. Germline lookup yields CDR1 DFQATT and CDR2 SNEGSKA (reference sequence). This CDR3 is CSAKGLGRQTYEQYF. The DNA of the CDR3 is TGCAGTGCTAAGGGGCTGGGACGGCAAACCTACGAGCAGTACTTC.

This clonotype was observed once. The chain recombines TRBV5-1 with TRBJ2-7; TRBD1 matches 8 bases. Trimming took 0 bases from V and 3 from J; bases not matched to a gene: 8. Germline V gene lookup returns CDR1 SGHRS and CDR2 YFSETQ. This CDR3 is built from 16 residues. CDR3 protein: CASSLASSGGLYEQYF. The CDR3 DNA follows: TGCGCCAGCAGCTTGGCCTCGTCAGGGGGCCTCTACGAGCAGTACTTC.

In its sample, this clonotype was seen a few times. The V call is TRBV7-8, the J call TRBJ2-5; TRBD1 or TRBD2 may be the D gene (5 bases each). CDR1 SGHVS and CDR2 FQNEAQ come from the germline V gene. The V gene lost 5 bases and the J gene lost 3 bases, with 19 bases spanning the gap. This CDR3 comprises 16 residues. CDR3 sequence reads: CASSLRGRTIKETQYF. The DNA of the CDR3 is TGTGCCAGCAGCCTACGGGGACGTACCATTAAAGAGACCCAGTACTTC.

V usage is TRBV15 and J usage is TRBJ2-3, with a possible D match to TRBD1 (6 bases). The CDR3 extends over 14 amino acids. The germline V and J ends were trimmed by 2 bases and 4 bases, with 10 bases remaining between them. The germline V gene has CDR1 LNHNV and CDR2 YYDKDF (reference sequence). CDR3 region: CATSRNREADTQYF. In nucleotides, the CDR3 is TGTGCCACCAGCAGAAACAGGGAAGCAGATACGCAGTATTTT.

V gene TRBV5-1 combines with J gene TRBJ2-7; tentatively, D is TRBD2 (6 bases). The germline V gene has CDR1 SGHRS and CDR2 YFSETQ. The CDR3 covers 15 residues. V lost 4 bases and J lost 0, with 14 bases in between. Written as DNA, the CDR3 is TGCGCCAGCAGCGCGGAGGGACTGGACTCCTACGAGCAGTACTTC. Amino acids: CASSAEGLDSYEQYF.

The sample holds a few counts of this clonotype. This sequence joins TRBV6-5 and TRBJ2-2, with 9 bases matching TRBD1. CDR1 is MNHEY, CDR2 SVGAGI, per germline. The J segment lost 6 bases and the V segment lost 6 bases, leaving 8 bases of the junction unmatched. CDR3 length: 15 amino acids. CDR3 residues: CASRGTGQVAGELFF. CDR3 nucleotide sequence: TGTGCCAGCAGGGGGACAGGGCAAGTAGCCGGGGAGCTGTTTTTT.

The genes are TRBV9 and TRBJ2-5; 7 bases align to TRBD2. The end of the DNA aligns better with TRBJ2-1, so the J call may be wrong. The CDR3 loop spans 15 amino acids. In germline, CDR1 is SGDLS, CDR2 YYNGEE. The CDR3 DNA follows: TGTGCCAGCAGCGTAGACGGCGGCGGGGGAAATGAGCAGTTCTTC. The encoded protein is CASSVDGGGGNEQFF.

The chain couples TRBV29-1 to TRBJ2-7, with a possible D match to TRBD2 (6 bases). The germline V and J ends were trimmed by 1 base and 5 bases, with 12 bases remaining between them. The CDR3 is made up of 13 amino acids. Germline V gives CDR1 SQVTM, CDR2 ANQGSEA. The CDR3 reads CSVEGREYDEQYF. In DNA form, the CDR3 reads TGCAGCGTTGAAGGTCGGGAGTACGACGAGCAGTACTTC.

This clonotype was counted a few times. DNA for the CDR3: TGTGCCAGCAGTCCCGGACAGGGGAGGCATGGCTACACCTTC. Translated, it gives CASSPGQGRHGYTF. The chain combines TRBV9 with TRBJ1-2; 9 bases fit TRBD1. CDR3 length: 14 amino acids. Looked up from germline, CDR1 is SGDLS and CDR2 is YYNGEE. The junction had 8 bases not matched to a gene; V was cut back by 5 bases and J by 6 bases.

The rearrangement links TRBV12-3 or TRBV12-4 to TRBJ2-7; D remains ambiguous. Trimming cost V 5 bases and J 0 bases, with 11 bases left between them. The CDR3 extends over 14 amino acids. CDR3: CASSHKSTSYEQYF. DNA for the CDR3: TGTGCCAGCAGTCATAAGAGTACCTCCTACGAGCAGTACTTC.

The rearrangement links TRBV21-1 to TRBJ2-1; whether TRBD1, the table's D call, matches the DNA was not checked. TRBV21-1 is annotated as a pseudogene. This CDR3 has 16 amino acids. The CDR3 region is CASSSRRNRANNEQFF. CDR3 in DNA: TGTGCCAGCAGCTCCCGGCGAAACAGGGCCAACAATGAGCAGTTCTTC.

The J gene is TRBJ2-7, the V gene TRBV9; the D gene could be TRBD1 or TRBD2 (5 bases each). Trimming shortened V by 0 bases and J by 7 bases, and 17 bases separated the two germline ends. CDR1 is SGDLS, CDR2 YYNGEE, per germline. CDR3 size: 15 residues. The CDR3: CASSVAVGEWWEQYF. In DNA form, the CDR3 reads TGTGCCAGCAGCGTAGCGGTGGGGGAATGGTGGGAGCAGTACTTC.

As concerns this clonotype: At one end, the junction sequence differs from germline, possibly due to a read error. The chain has TRBV7-2 and TRBJ2-7; the D gene could be TRBD1 or TRBD2 (5 bases each). The CDR3 runs 14 residues. Germline V gene data show CDR1 as SGHTA and CDR2 as FQGNSA. The CDR3 reads CASSLSGTSHEQYF. In nucleotides, the CDR3 is TGTGCCAGCAGCCTATCAGGGACCTCCCACGAGCAGTACTTC. Full variable domain (rest looked up from reference TRBV7-2 and TRBJ2-7): GAGVSQSPSNKVTEKGKDVELRCDPISGHTALYWYRQSLGQGLEFLIYFQGNSAPDKSGLPSDRFSAERTGGSVSTLTIQRTQQEDSAVYLCASSLSGTSHEQYFGPGTRLTVT.

This clonotype was observed a few times. Relative to the germline gene, one junction end is altered; a read error may explain this. V and J are TRBV7-7 and TRBJ1-4, with 9 positions matching TRBD1. The germline V gene encodes CDR1 SSHAT and CDR2 FNYEAQ (reference sequence). The length of the CDR3 is 15 residues. Written as DNA, the CDR3 is TGTGCTAGCAGCCCAGCGACAGGGGGAGAGGAAAAACTGTTTTTT. The encoded protein is CASSPATGGEEKLFF.

The chain is built from TRBV6-5 and TRBJ2-7; unclear D gene. The CDR3 has 15 amino acids. V gave up 6 bases and J gave up 2 bases, with 17 bases separating them. Germline CDR1 and CDR2: MNHEY and SVGAGI. CDR3 loop: CASSPSLAVPYEQYF. The DNA of the CDR3 is TGTGCCAGCAGCCCATCTTTGGCGGTACCCTACGAGCAGTACTTC.

The chain carries TRBV7-6 and TRBJ2-1, with 7 bases identical to TRBD1. Per germline, CDR1 SGHVS and CDR2 FNYEAQ. Losses at the gene ends were 8 bases for V and 2 bases for J; bases not matched to a gene: 12. The CDR3 runs to 16 residues. The CDR3 bases are TGTGCCAGCGGAGGCGCAAGACAGGGTGCCTACAATGAGCAGTTCTTC. As protein: CASGGARQGAYNEQFF.

This clonotype was picked up a small number of times. V is TRBV20-1 and J is TRBJ2-5; no clear D. The DNA end favors TRBJ2-1, so the J call may be wrong. From germline, CDR1 is DFQATT and CDR2 SNEGSKA (reference sequence). The CDR3 has 13 residues. CDR3 bases: TGCAGTGCTAGAGAGGCGGTTTCGGGTGAGCAGTTCTTC. Translating it yields CSAREAVSGEQFF.

The CDR3, as DNA: TGTGCCAGCTCACCAATGGTACCGAGCGTCCAAGGAGGTCAAGAGACCCAGTACTTC. Translated, it gives CASSPMVPSVQGGQETQYF. This sequence joins TRBV18 and TRBJ2-5; D is possibly TRBD2 (5 bases). V was trimmed by 2 bases and J by 2 bases, leaving 24 bases between them. Germline V CDR1 and CDR2: KGHSH, LQKENI. The CDR3 has 19 residues.